These 23 T cell receptor beta chains came from one sample sequenced in a study of identifying expanded T cells in peripheral blood. Profiled with immunoSEQ multiplex PCR; TCRdb holds only in-frame clones, not every one. The table has over 75,000 clones, 70% to 90% seen once. Sample: blood. Receptor source: a person aged 18 to 75 in good health.

The chain uses TRBV21-1 and TRBJ2-5. TRBV21-1 is marked as a pseudogene. CDR3 length: 10 amino acids. The CDR3 coding sequence is TGTGCCAGCGGTAAAGAGACCCAGTACTTC. Its translation: CASGKETQYF.

The chain has TRBV5-1 and TRBJ2-3; 9 bases map to TRBD1. This CDR3 spans 17 amino acids. The germline V gene has CDR1 SGHRS and CDR2 YFSETQ. V was clipped by 0 bases and J by 0 bases; unmatched bases: 5. CDR3 in DNA: TGCGCCAGCAGCTTGGCGGTGGGACAGGGAAGCACAGATACGCAGTATTTT. As protein: CASSLAVGQGSTDTQYF. Supplemented by reference TRBV5-1 and TRBJ2-3, the full variable domain reads KAGVTQTPRYLIKTRGQQVTLSCSPISGHRSVSWYQQTPGQGLQFLFEYFSETQRNKGNFPGRFSGRQFSNSRSEMNVSTLELGDSALYLCASSLAVGQGSTDTQYFGPGTRLTVL.

This chain uses TRBV6-1 with TRBJ2-2, with 9 bases fitting TRBD2. The V gene end was trimmed by 2 bases and the J gene end by 8 bases; junction bases not matched to a gene: 12. Germline loops: CDR1 MNHNS, CDR2 SASEGT. This CDR3 is built from 17 residues. The CDR3 DNA reads as TGTGCCAGCAGTGAAAGGAGGAGTGCTAGCGGGGTGGGGGAGCTGTTTTTT. It yields the protein CASSERRSASGVGELFF.

This clone has just one count. The CDR3 is CASSIRDRDEQYF. CDR3 in DNA: TGTGCCAGCAGCATCCGGGACAGGGACGAGCAGTACTTC. The rearrangement links TRBV7-9 to TRBJ2-7; 9 bases are shared with TRBD1. V lost 5 bases to trimming and J lost 5 bases; unmatched junction nucleotides: 4. CDR3 size: 13 residues. Looked up from germline, CDR1 is SEHNR and CDR2 is FQNEAQ (reference sequence).

The chain employs TRBV28 and TRBJ1-6; 7 nucleotides match TRBD1. The V and J ends lost 5 bases and 8 bases, in that order; junction bases with no gene match: 3. This CDR3 has 13 amino acids. From germline, CDR1 is MDHEN and CDR2 SYDVKM. The CDR3 DNA follows: TGTGCCAGCAGTCCGGACAGGTATTCACCCCTCCACTTT. Its translation is CASSPDRYSPLHF.

The chain has TRBV27 and TRBJ2-1; 8 bases match TRBD2. The V gene end was trimmed by 0 bases and the J gene end by 6 bases; junction bases not matched to a gene: 10. The germline gives CDR1 MNHEY, CDR2 SMNVEV (reference sequence). CDR3 size: 17 residues. This chain's CDR3 is CASSLSSAGGSANEQFF. CDR3 nucleotides: TGTGCCAGCAGTTTATCTTCGGCGGGGGGCTCCGCCAATGAGCAGTTCTTC.

The V gene is TRBV5-1, the J gene TRBJ1-2; no clear D gene. CDR1 is SGHRS, CDR2 YFSETQ, per germline. The CDR3 is 13 amino acids. V lost 2 bases, J lost 4 bases, and 9 bases lay in between. CDR3 in amino acids: CASSLEGSYGYTF. Written as DNA, the CDR3 is TGCGCCAGCAGCTTAGAGGGAAGCTATGGCTACACCTTC.

The chain recombines TRBV7-8 with TRBJ1-5, with 10 positions matching TRBD1. After removal of 2 bases from V and 7 bases from J, the junction contained 8 bases not matched to a gene. From germline, CDR1 is SGHVS and CDR2 FQNEAQ. The CDR3 sequence is 16 residues long. Written as DNA, the CDR3 is TGTGCCAGCAGCTTATTCGGGACAGGGGAGGGACAGCCCCAGCATTTT. Translated, it gives CASSLFGTGEGQPQHF.

This clone was seen a handful of times. V usage is TRBV2 and J usage is TRBJ2-1, with TRBD1 identical over 7 bases. V gave up 9 bases and J gave up 5 bases; unmatched junction bases: 4. The CDR3 has 12 residues. The germline CDR1 and CDR2 sequences are SNHLY and FYNNEI. The CDR3 is CARQGFNNEQFF. CDR3 coding DNA: TGTGCCAGACAGGGGTTTAACAATGAGCAGTTCTTC. Full variable domain (outside the CDR3, taken from reference TRBV2 and TRBJ2-1): EPEVTQTPSHQVTQMGQEVILRCVPISNHLYFYWYRQILGQKVEFLVSFYNNEISEKSEIFDDQFSVERPDGSNFTLKIRSTKLEDSAMYFCARQGFNNEQFFGPGTRLTVL.

In this sample, this clone turned up a few times. The chain links TRBV5-8 to TRBJ2-5; TRBD2 matches 8 bases. The CDR3 is 15 residues long. Per the germline V gene, CDR1 is SGHTS and CDR2 is YDEGEE. The V gene end was trimmed by 4 bases and the J gene end by 1 base; junction bases not matched to a gene: 6. The CDR3 is CASSQDREGQETQYF. The DNA of the CDR3 is TGTGCCAGCAGCCAAGACCGGGAGGGCCAAGAGACCCAGTACTTC.

This chain uses TRBV27 with TRBJ1-5, with D possibly being TRBD1 (6 bases). This CDR3 spans 15 amino acids. The germline gives CDR1 MNHEY, CDR2 SMNVEV (reference sequence). Trimming pared 4 bases from V and 2 bases from J, leaving 12 bases between. The CDR3 DNA follows: TGTGCCAGCAGTTGGGAAGGGGGAGGCAATCAGCCCCAGCATTTT. It codes for CASSWEGGGNQPQHF.

This clone was detected only once. V is TRBV5-1 and J is TRBJ2-3; 8 positions match TRBD1. CDR1 is SGHRS and CDR2 is YFSETQ in the germline V gene. V lost 5 bases to trimming and J lost 1 base; unmatched junction nucleotides: 24. CDR3 length equals 21 residues. CDR3 protein: CASSGVHRREEDREGTDTQYF. The CDR3 nucleotides are TGCGCCAGCAGTGGTGTTCATAGGAGGGAAGAGGACAGGGAAGGCACAGATACGCAGTATTTT.

The chain is built from TRBV9 and TRBJ2-3; TRBD2 aligns across 8 bases. Germline CDR1 and CDR2: SGDLS and YYNGEE. Losses at the gene ends were 0 bases for V and 1 base for J; bases not matched to a gene: 1. This CDR3 has 15 amino acids. The CDR3 is CASSVAGGRTDTQYF. The CDR3 bases are TGTGCCAGCAGCGTAGCGGGGGGGCGCACAGATACGCAGTATTTT.

This clone was counted a single time. The chain joins TRBV28 to TRBJ1-5; D remains unclear. Germline CDR1 reads MDHEN; CDR2 reads SYDVKM. The CDR3 spans 13 residues. V lost 2 bases and J lost 2, with 4 bases in between. CDR3 region: CASSLVGNQPQHF. Written as DNA, the CDR3 is TGTGCCAGCAGTTTAGTGGGCAATCAGCCCCAGCATTTT.

The chain joins TRBV4-1 to TRBJ2-1; unclear D gene. V dropped 0 bases and J dropped 7 bases, with 4 bases sitting between them. Germline V gene lookup returns CDR1 MGHRA and CDR2 YSYEKL. This CDR3 spans 12 amino acids. The CDR3 DNA is TGCGCCAGCAGCCAAGATAGAAATGAGCAGTTCTTC. Residues: CASSQDRNEQFF.

The rearrangement joins TRBV9 to TRBJ2-3; 9 nucleotides line up with TRBD2. This CDR3 region has 14 residues. Trimming took 2 bases from V and 3 from J; bases not matched to a gene: 1. Germline CDR1 and CDR2: SGDLS and YYNGEE. Here the CDR3 reads CASSVLAGTDTQYF. CDR3 coding DNA: TGTGCCAGCAGCGTGCTAGCGGGAACAGATACGCAGTATTTT.

The chain links TRBV25-1 to TRBJ1-1, with D possibly being TRBD1 (5 bases). CDR1 MGHDK and CDR2 SYGVNS come from the germline V gene. The CDR3 runs 12 residues. Trimming removed 4 bases at V and 5 bases at J, with 8 bases between. CDR3 amino acids: CASSAGVTEAFF. CDR3 nucleotide sequence: TGTGCCAGCAGTGCGGGGGTAACTGAAGCTTTCTTT. Using reference TRBV25-1 and TRBJ1-1 for the parts outside the CDR3, the full variable domain is EADIYQTPRYLVIGTGKKITLECSQTMGHDKMYWYQQDPGMELHLIHYSYGVNSTEKGDLSSESTVSRIRTEHFPLTLESARPSHTSQYLCASSAGVTEAFFGQGTRLTVV.

V gene TRBV28 combines with J gene TRBJ2-3; D is possibly TRBD1 (5 bases). Germline CDR1 is MDHEN and CDR2 is SYDVKM. The length of the CDR3 is 13 residues. V shed 6 bases and J shed 0 bases, with 7 bases lying between them. The CDR3: CASSQGSTDTQYF. The CDR3 DNA follows: TGTGCCAGCAGCCAGGGTAGCACAGATACGCAGTATTTT.

Only a few counts were recorded for this clone. CDR3 bases: TGTGCCAGCAGTTTTTGGGAGACCTATGGCTACACCTTC. As protein: CASSFWETYGYTF. This rearrangement joins TRBV28 to TRBJ1-2; D uncertain. The CDR3 is 13 residues long. Trimming cost V 3 bases and J 4 bases, with 9 bases left between them. Germline V gene lookup returns CDR1 MDHEN and CDR2 SYDVKM.

The CDR3 sequence is CATRGGSDTQYF. The CDR3 nucleotides read TGTGCCACCAGGGGCGGGAGTGATACGCAGTATTTT. The rearrangement joins TRBV14 to TRBJ2-3, with D maybe TRBD2 (7 bases). The V gene lost 10 bases and the J gene lost 6 bases, with 14 bases spanning the gap. Per the germline V gene, CDR1 is SGHDN and CDR2 is FVKESK. The CDR3 is made up of 12 amino acids. The full variable domain, with the rest looked up from reference TRBV14 and TRBJ2-3, is EAGVTQFPSHSVIEKGQTVTLRCDPISGHDNLYWYRRVMGKEIKFLLHFVKESKQDESGMPNNRFLAERTGGTYSTLKVQPAELEDSGVYFCATRGGSDTQYFGPGTRLTVL.

This clone appeared once. The chain links TRBV5-4 to TRBJ2-7, with 10 nucleotides matching TRBD2. This CDR3 comprises 14 residues. The ends lost 4 bases at V and 3 bases at J; junction bases unmatched: 4. Germline-derived CDR1 and CDR2 are SGHNT and YYREEE (reference sequence). CDR3 sequence: CASSAGLADYEQYF. The CDR3, as DNA: TGTGCCAGCAGCGCCGGACTAGCGGACTACGAGCAGTACTTC.

This rearrangement joins TRBV5-8 to TRBJ1-1; D remains unclear. V was clipped by 1 base and J by 2 bases, with 15 bases between them. CDR3 length: 16 residues. Per germline, CDR1 SGHTS and CDR2 YDEGEE. CDR3 bases: TGTGCCAGCAGCTTGTTCGGTGGGGAACTAAACACTGAAGCTTTCTTT. Translated, it gives CASSLFGGELNTEAFF.

The chain links TRBV6-6 to TRBJ1-2; tentatively, D is TRBD1 (5 bases). The CDR3 runs to 13 residues. Germline lookup yields CDR1 MNHNY and CDR2 SVGAGI (reference sequence). V gave up 4 bases and J gave up 4 bases, with 10 bases separating them. The CDR3 DNA reads TGTGCCAGCAGTTTACAGGAGCGCTATGGCTACACCTTC. It specifies CASSLQERYGYTF.